This is a list of T cell receptor beta chains from one sample in a study of regulatory T cells in long-lasting Graves disease. In TCRdb, the multiplex PCR reads were re-called with MiXCR into one record per CDR3 protein. Of some 430,000 distinct CDR3 sequences listed, approximately 21% are singletons. The source material was peripheral blood mononuclear cells (PBMCs), sampled when the disease was refractory, from a patient treated with antithyroid drugs. The receptor set was obtained from a female donor with Graves disease. The CDR3 runs from the conserved cysteine through the conserved F or W. Fields, in order: V gene, clone size, CDR3 length, J gene, D gene, CDR3 DNA, CDR3 protein. D genes are given only for firm matches. Size tells how often a clone was seen (once, few, many) or the class of an expanded clone, and some rows leave it out.

TRBV2	many	14	TRBJ2-5	TRBD2	TGTGCCACCGGGGGGGTCGGGGGGCCAGAGACCCAGTACTTC	CATGGVGGPETQYF
TRBV16	.	13	TRBJ2-2	.	TGTGCCAGCCTGGCTAAGAACACCGGGGAGCTGTTTTTT	CASLAKNTGELFF
TRBV12-3/TRBV12-4	many	14	TRBJ1-2	.	TGTGCCAGCAGTTTCGGAGAGACTAACTATGGCTACACCTTC	CASSFGETNYGYTF
TRBV11-2	many	16	TRBJ2-5	TRBD2	TGTGCCAGCGGGGGCCCAACTAGCGGGGGGGAGCCGACCCAGTACTTC	CASGGPTSGGEPTQYF
TRBV28	many	16	TRBJ2-1	.	TGTGCCAGCAGTTTTTCAGGGGAACATTCCTACAATGAGCAGTTCTTC	CASSFSGEHSYNEQFF
TRBV5-1	few	14	TRBJ2-2	TRBD1	TGCGCCAGCAGCTGGGACAGTTACACCGGGGAGCTGTTTTTT	CASSWDSYTGELFF
TRBV5-6	.	14	TRBJ2-7	TRBD1	TGTGCCAGCAGCTCGGGGACAGAAGATAGACCAAAGTACTTC	CASSSGTEDRPKYF
TRBV28	.	15	TRBJ2-2	.	TGTGCCAGCAGTTTTTTGTGGGGTAATACCGGGGAGCTGTTTTTT	CASSFLWGNTGELFF
TRBV6-5	many	15	TRBJ2-5	.	TGTGCCAGCAGTTATGGAGGGGTCAACCAAGAGACCCAGTACTTC	CASSYGGVNQETQYF
TRBV9	few	13	TRBJ2-5	TRBD2	TGTGCCAGCAGCGGGGCTAGCGGGCAGACCCAGTACTTC	CASSGASGQTQYF
TRBV12-3/TRBV12-4	many	11	TRBJ1-6	.	TGTGCCAGCAGTCGCAATTCACCCCTCCACTTT	CASSRNSPLHF
TRBV4-1	many	14	TRBJ1-1	.	TGCGCCAGCAGCCAAGCCAGGTCGAACACTGAAGCTTTCTTT	CASSQARSNTEAFF
TRBV19	few	15	TRBJ1-1	.	TGTGCCAGTACCCCGACAGGTAGGGAGAACACTGAAGCTTTCTTT	CASTPTGRENTEAFF
TRBV28	many	12	TRBJ1-2	.	TGTGCCAGCCGCAGGGAGGGCTATGGCTACACCTTC	CASRREGYGYTF
TRBV9	.	18	TRBJ2-6	TRBD1	TGTGCCAGCAGCCTACGGACAGGGGCCTTCTCTGGGGCCAACGTCCTGACTTTC	CASSLRTGAFSGANVLTF
TRBV2	many	14	TRBJ1-2	TRBD1	TGTGCCAGCAGTGATCGGCAGGGGGACTATGGCTACACCTTC	CASSDRQGDYGYTF
TRBV27	few	14	TRBJ1-1	.	TGTGCCAGCACCCAACGGGGCTCCCGTTCTGCAGCTTTCTTT	CASTQRGSRSAAFF
TRBV6-5	many	14	TRBJ2-5	TRBD1	TGTGCCAGCAGTTACACGGGACAGGGGAGGACCCAGTACTTC	CASSYTGQGRTQYF
TRBV6-1	.	14	TRBJ2-7	TRBD2	TGTGCCAGCAGCGTTAGCGGGGGTTCCTACGAGCAGTACTTC	CASSVSGGSYEQYF
TRBV27	.	15	TRBJ1-2	TRBD1	TGTGCCAGCAGTTTAGGGGACAGGGAATTCGGTGGCTACACCTTC	CASSLGDREFGGYTF
TRBV7-2	.	13	TRBJ1-2	.	TGTGCCAGCAGCGATGCAGGGTGGGATGGCTACACCTTC	CASSDAGWDGYTF
TRBV6-2/TRBV6-3	many	17	TRBJ2-7	.	TGTGCCAGCAGTGTCCTATCAACAGGACCCCCTATGTGGGAGCAGTACTTC	CASSVLSTGPPMWEQYF
TRBV24-1	.	16	TRBJ2-1	TRBD1	TGTGCCACCAGTGATCAAACAGGGGGTGACTTCAATGAGCAGTTCTTC	CATSDQTGGDFNEQFF